This T cell receptor beta chain was sequenced during a study of T cells in Graves' hyperthyroidism and ophthalmopathy. Amplified TCR beta CDR3 regions came from RNA transcripts. The TCR CDR3 was amplified in a first-round RT-PCR using the HTBI primer set. TCRdb analysed the multiplex PCR reads with MiXCR anew, one entry per CDR3 protein. The profile covers 730,000 or so distinct CDR3 sequences, with around 19% appearing a single time and approximately 16% taken by the ten largest. The blood sample predates any ophthalmopathy symptoms, coming from first hyperthyroidism diagnosis. The PBMCs were taken from roughly 10 ml of fresh peripheral blood. The clonotype originates from a woman between 45 and 60 years old with Graves' hyperthyroidism that later progressed to Graves' ophthalmopathy. Material: blood.

The CDR3 here is CASSHGSGGISYNEQFF. CDR3 DNA: TGTGCCAGCAGCCATGGGAGCGGGGGTATCTCCTACAATGAGCAGTTCTTC. The V gene is TRBV14, the J gene TRBJ2-1; 8 bases are shared with TRBD2. Germline CDR1 SGHDN, CDR2 FVKESK. The CDR3 is 17 amino acids. Trimming took 3 bases from V and 0 from J; bases not matched to a gene: 7.